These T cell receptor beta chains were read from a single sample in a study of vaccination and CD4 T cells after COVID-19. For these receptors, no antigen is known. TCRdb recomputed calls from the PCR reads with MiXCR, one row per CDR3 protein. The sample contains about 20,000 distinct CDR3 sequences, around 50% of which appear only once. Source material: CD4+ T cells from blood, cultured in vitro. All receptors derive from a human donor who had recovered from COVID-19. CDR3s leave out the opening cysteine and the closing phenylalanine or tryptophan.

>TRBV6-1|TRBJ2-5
ASSAPGLYQETQY
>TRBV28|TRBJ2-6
ASSSPGRTGANVLT
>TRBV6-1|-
ASSQPPGQGFYEQY
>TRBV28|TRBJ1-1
ASTLLGRGEAF
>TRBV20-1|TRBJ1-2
SVWQANYGYT
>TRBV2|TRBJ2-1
ASEGKYEQF
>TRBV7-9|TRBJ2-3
ASSTLDRGNTDTQY
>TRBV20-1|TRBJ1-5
SARARDRGLISNQPQH
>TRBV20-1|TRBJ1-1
SARGNTEAF
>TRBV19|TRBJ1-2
ASRSAGGTANYGYT
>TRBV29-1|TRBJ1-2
SADANYGYT
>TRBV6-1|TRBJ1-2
ASSEAMAGSNYGYT
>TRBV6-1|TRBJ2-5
ASSRSSARQETQY
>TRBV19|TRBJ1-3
ASSIPPGNTIY
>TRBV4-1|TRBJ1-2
ASSHRRDRGANYGYT
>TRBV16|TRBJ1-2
ASSQYLTQVGYT
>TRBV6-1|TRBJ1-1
ASSLTRTAPIDIQAF
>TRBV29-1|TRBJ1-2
SEGDGYT
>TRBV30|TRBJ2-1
AWNGAFSYNEQF
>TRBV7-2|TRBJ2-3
ASSSENTQY
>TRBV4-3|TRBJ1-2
ASSPRRADYGYT
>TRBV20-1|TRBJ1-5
SARMQGNQPQH
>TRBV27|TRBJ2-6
ASSLAGGPGANVLT
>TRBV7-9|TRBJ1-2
ASSLGQTNYGYT
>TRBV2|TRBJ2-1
ASHGDKSYNEQF
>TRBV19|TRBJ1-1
ASSPSWGLAF
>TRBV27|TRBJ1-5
ASSTRPDQPQH
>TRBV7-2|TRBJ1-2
ASSSHLWGQDYGYT
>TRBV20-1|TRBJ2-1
SANEREQF
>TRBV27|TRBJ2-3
ASSLSGGYGTDTQY
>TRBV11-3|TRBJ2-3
ASSEGLAEDTDTQY
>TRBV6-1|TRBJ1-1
ASTQGLATEAF
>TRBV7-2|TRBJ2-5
ASSRTGTANQETQY
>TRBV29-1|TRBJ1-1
SVDTNRVGTEAF
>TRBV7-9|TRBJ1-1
ASSESTGGRGTEAF
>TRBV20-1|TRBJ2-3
SARATGRAFTDTQY
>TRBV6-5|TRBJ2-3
ASSYSGRGYTDTQY
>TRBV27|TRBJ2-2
ASGSPQGGRTGELF
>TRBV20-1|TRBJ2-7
SAWDRMGSEQY
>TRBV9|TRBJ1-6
ASSVGEFTPLH
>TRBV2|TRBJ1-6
ASTEGSGEVYNSPLH
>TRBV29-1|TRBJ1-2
SVEVRQGGHYGYT
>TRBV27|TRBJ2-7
ASSFFGGSRSSYEQY
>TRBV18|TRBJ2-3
ASSQSAGGADTQY
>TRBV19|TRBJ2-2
ASSRSTGYTGELF
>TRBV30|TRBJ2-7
AWSVLIAGEGEQY
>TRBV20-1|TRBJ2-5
SARDPGPQETQY
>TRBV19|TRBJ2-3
ASRDWTSGHTDTQY
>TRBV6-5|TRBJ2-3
ASSSPSGSRPDTQY
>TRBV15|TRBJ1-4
ATSRGVDRAREKLF
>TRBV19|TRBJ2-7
ASSIGDRDYEQY
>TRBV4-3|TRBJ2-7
ASSHRPGGAVHEQY
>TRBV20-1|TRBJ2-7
SASLRDHEQY
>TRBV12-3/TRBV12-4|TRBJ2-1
ASSLQGRYNEQF
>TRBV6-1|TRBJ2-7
ASSGSLRQGANEQY
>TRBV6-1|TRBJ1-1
ASSTPLGWGGITF
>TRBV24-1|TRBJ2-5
ATSSSGTSGREPQGTQY
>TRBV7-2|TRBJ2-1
ASSLATGGSYNEQF
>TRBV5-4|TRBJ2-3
ASTWGLAGSTDTQY